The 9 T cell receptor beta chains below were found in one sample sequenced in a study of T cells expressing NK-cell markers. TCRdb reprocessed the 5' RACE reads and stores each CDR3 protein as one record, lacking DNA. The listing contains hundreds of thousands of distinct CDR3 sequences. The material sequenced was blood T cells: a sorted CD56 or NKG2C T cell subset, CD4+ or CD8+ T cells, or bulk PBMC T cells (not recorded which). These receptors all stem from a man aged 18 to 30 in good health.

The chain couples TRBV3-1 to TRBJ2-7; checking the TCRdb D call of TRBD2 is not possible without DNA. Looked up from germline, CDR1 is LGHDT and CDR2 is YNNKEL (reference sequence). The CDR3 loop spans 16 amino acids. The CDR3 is CASSELTSGSSYEQYF.

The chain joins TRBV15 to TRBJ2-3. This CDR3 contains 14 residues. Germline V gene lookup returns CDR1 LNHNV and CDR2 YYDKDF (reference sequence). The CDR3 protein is CATSRVIYTDTQYF.

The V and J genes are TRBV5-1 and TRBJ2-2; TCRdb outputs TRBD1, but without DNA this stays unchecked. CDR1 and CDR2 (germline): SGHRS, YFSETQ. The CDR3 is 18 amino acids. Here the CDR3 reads CASSLLVRDRRNTGELFF.

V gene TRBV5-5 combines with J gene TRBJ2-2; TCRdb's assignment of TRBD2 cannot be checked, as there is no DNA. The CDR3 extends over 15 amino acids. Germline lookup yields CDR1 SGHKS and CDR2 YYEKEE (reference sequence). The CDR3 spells CASSLTSVYTGELFF.

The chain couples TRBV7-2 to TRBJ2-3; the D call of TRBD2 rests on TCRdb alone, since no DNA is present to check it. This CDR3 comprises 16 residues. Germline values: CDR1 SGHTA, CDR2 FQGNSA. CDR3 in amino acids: CASSLAGRAGTDTQYF.

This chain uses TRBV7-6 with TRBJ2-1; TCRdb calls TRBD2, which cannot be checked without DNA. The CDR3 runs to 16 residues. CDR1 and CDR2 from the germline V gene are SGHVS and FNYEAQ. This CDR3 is CASSPSVSGAYNEQFF.

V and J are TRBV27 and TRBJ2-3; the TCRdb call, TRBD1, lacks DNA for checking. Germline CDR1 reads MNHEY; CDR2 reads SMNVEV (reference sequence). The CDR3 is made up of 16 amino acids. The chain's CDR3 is CASSRPGQLPTDTQYF.

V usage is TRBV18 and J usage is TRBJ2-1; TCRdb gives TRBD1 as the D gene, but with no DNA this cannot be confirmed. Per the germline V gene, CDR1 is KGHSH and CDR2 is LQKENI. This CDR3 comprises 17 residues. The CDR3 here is CASSRRSTGDSYNEQFF.

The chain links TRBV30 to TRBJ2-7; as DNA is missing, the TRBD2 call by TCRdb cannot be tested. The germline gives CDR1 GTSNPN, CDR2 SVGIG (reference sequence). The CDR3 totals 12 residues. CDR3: CAWSPEGDEQYF.